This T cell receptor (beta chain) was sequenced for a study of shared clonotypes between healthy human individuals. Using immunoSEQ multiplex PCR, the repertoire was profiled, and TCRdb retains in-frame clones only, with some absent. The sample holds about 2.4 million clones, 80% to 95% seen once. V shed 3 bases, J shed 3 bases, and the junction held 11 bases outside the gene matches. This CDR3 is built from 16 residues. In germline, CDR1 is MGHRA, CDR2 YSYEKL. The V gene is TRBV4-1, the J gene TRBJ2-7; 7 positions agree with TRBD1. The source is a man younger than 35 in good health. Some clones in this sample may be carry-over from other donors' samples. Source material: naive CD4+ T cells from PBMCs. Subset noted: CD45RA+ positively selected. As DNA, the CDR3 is TGCGCCAGCAGCCAGGGAACCGGGACAGTGCACTACGAGCAGTACTTC. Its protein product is CASSQGTGTVHYEQYF.